This entry features one T cell receptor (beta chain) sequence. The antigen is undetermined. This sample was taken from a study of cytomegalovirus exposure and HLA in healthy donors. Primers for the PCR totalled 60 Vbeta and 13 Jbeta. Method: immunoSEQ multiplex PCR; TCRdb's copy keeps in-frame clones and lacks some. The sample consists of about 160,000 clones, around 84% of them appearing once. The J segment lost 7 bases and the V segment lost 4 bases, leaving 8 bases of the junction unmatched. The germline CDR1 and CDR2 sequences are SNHLY and FYNNEI. This CDR3 region has 15 residues. Study-wide findings and caveats: TCR beta chains numbering approximately 150 were designated cytomegalovirus-associated.

This clonotype originated in a man younger than 35 in good health and CMV-seropositive. Sequenced input: PBMCs. This chain uses TRBV2 with TRBJ1-4; 8 bases match TRBD1. The CDR3 loop reads CASSAGQGRFEKLFF. CDR3 DNA sequence: TGTGCCAGCAGTGCTGGACAGGGCCGGTTTGAAAAACTGTTTTTT.